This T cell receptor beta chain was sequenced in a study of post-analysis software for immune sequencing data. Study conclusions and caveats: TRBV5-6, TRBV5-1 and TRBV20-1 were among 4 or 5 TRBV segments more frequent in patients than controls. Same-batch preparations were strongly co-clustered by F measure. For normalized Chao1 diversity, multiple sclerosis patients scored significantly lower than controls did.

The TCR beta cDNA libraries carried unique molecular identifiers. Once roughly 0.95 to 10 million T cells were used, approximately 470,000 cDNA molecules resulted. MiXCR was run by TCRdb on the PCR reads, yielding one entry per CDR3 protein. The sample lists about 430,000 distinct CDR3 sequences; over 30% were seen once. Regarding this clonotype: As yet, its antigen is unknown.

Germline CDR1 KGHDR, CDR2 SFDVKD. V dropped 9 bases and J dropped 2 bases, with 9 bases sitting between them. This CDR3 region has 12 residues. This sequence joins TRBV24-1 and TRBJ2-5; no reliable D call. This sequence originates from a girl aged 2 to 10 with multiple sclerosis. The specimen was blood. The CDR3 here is CATGQSQETQYF. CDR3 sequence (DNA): TGTGCCACCGGGCAGTCACAAGAGACCCAGTACTTC.